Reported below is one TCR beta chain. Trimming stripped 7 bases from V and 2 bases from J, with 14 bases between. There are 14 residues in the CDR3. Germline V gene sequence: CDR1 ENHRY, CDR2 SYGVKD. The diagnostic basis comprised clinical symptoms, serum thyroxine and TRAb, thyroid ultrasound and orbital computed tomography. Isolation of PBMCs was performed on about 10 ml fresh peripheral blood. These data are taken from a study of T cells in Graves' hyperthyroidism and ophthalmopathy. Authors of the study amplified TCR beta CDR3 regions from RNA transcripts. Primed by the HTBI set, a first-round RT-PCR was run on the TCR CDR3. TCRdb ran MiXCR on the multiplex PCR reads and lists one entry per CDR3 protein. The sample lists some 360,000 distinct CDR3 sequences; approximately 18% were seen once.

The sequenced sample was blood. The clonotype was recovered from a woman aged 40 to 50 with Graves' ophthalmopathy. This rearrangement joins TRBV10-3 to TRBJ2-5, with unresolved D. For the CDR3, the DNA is TGTGCCATCAAGGGTACAGATCTACAAGAGACCCAGTACTTC. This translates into CAIKGTDLQETQYF.